A selection of T cell receptor beta chains follows, all from one sample in a study of blood T cell repertoires in COVID-19. The repertoire was sequenced with immunoSEQ multiplex PCR; TCRdb's copy has only in-frame clones and lacks some. The sample shows 240,000 or so clones, about 89% of them seen only once. Material: PBMCs or T cells enriched from blood (not recorded which). The receptors were gathered from a man aged 35-49 years who had recovered from COVID-19. The CDR3 runs from the conserved cysteine through the conserved F or W. The D gene is left open where the match is weak. Rows may omit the clone size; those that give it use once, few, many or a size class.

V	D	J	size	DNA	CDR3
TRBV11-2	.	TRBJ1-3	.	TGTGCCAGCAGATCACAGGGCTCTGGAAACACCATATATTTT	CASRSQGSGNTIYF
TRBV10-3	TRBD2	TRBJ2-7	.	TGTGCCATCAGTGAGATCAGCGGGAAGAATTACGAGCAGTACTTC	CAISEISGKNYEQYF
TRBV9	.	TRBJ2-3	.	TGTGCCAGCAGCACCGCGACGGGGTACAGGGTGGATACGCAGTATTTT	CASSTATGYRVDTQYF
TRBV19	TRBD1	TRBJ2-7	.	TGTGCCAGTATAAAGGGGACAGCAAGGGTAGCTCTCTCCGAGCAGTACTTC	CASIKGTARVALSEQYF
TRBV5-1	TRBD2	TRBJ2-7	.	TGCGCCAGCAGTCCGGGACTAGCGGGGGGGTTCACCTACGAGCAGTACTTC	CASSPGLAGGFTYEQYF
TRBV9	.	TRBJ2-7	.	TGTGCCAGCAGCGTAGCAGCAGAGGGGGTTTACTACGAGCAGTACTTC	CASSVAAEGVYYEQYF
TRBV12-5	.	TRBJ2-1	once	TGTGCTAGTGGTTTGTTGGGGGGGGCTATCTTC	CASGLLGGAIF
TRBV2	.	TRBJ2-3	.	TGTGCCAGGACCAGCGCGGGCACAGATACGCAGTATTTT	CARTSAGTDTQYF
TRBV3-1/TRBV3-2	TRBD1	TRBJ2-5	.	TGTGCCAGCAGCCAAGAGTGGACAGGGGGACAAGAGACCCAGTACTTC	CASSQEWTGGQETQYF
TRBV7-9	.	TRBJ2-2	.	TGTGCCAGCAGCTTAGCGCAAACCTACCCCGGGGAGCTGTTTTTT	CASSLAQTYPGELFF
TRBV21-1	.	TRBJ1-1	once	TGTGCCAGGACACCCACTGAAGCTTTCTTT	CARTPTEAFF
TRBV12-3/TRBV12-4	.	TRBJ1-1	few	TGTGCCAGCAGCTCAGGGTTGAGTGAAGCTTTCTTT	CASSSGLSEAFF
TRBV10-3	.	TRBJ1-1	.	TGTGCCATCAGTGAGTCGAGTACAGCAGTGGGCCCTGAAGCTTTCTTT	CAISESSTAVGPEAFF
TRBV27	TRBD1	TRBJ1-6	.	TGTGCCAGCAGTCCTCGGACAGGGGTTTCACCCCTCCACTTT	CASSPRTGVSPLHF
TRBV28	.	TRBJ2-7	.	TGTGCCAGCAGTTTGAACAGCCCCTACGAGCAGTACTTC	CASSLNSPYEQYF
TRBV3-1/TRBV3-2	.	TRBJ2-1	.	TGTGCCAGCAGCCAAGGCGGGTCCAAATACAATGAGCAGTTCTTC	CASSQGGSKYNEQFF
TRBV28	TRBD1	TRBJ2-3	.	TGTGCCAGCATCGACGTACAGGGGACAGATACGCAGTATTTT	CASIDVQGTDTQYF